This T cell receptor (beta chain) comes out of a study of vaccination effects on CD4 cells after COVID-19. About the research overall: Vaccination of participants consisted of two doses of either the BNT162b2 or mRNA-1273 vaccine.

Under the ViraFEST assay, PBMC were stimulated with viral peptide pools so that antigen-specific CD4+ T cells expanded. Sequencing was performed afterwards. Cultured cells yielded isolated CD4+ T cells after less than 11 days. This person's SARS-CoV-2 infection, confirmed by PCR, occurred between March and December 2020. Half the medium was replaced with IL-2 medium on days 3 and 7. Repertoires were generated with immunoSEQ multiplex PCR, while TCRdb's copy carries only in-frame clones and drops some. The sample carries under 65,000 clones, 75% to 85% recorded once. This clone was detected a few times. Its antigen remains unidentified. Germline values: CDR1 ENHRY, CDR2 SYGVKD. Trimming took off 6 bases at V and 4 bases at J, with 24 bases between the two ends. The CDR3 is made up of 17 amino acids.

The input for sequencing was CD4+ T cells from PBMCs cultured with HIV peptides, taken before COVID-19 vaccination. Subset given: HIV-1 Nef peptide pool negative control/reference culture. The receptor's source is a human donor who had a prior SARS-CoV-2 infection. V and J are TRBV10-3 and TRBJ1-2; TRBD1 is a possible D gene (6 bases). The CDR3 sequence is CAIRESYLRTAGYGYTF. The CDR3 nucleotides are TGTGCCATCAGAGAATCATATCTCCGGACAGCGGGCTATGGCTACACCTTC.